Listed below are T cell receptor beta chains from one sample, sequenced in a study of lymphopenia after photon versus proton radiotherapy. Repertoires were generated with immunoSEQ multiplex PCR, while TCRdb's copy carries only in-frame clones and drops some. The data show more than 70,000 clones, with around 83% seen just once and around 1.4% held by the top ten. The starting material was peripheral blood, obtained from a patient treated with proton-based radiotherapy. The origin of the receptors is a man aged 55 to 70 with pancreatic cancer. Each CDR3 is given with its conserved first and last residue. Fields, in order: J gene, D gene, V gene, clone size, CDR3 protein, CDR3 DNA. The D gene is left open where the match is weak. Part of the rows lack a size; the others show once, few, many or a class for expanded clones.

TRBJ2-1 | TRBD1 | TRBV18 | NA | CASSPRTGSSYNEQFF | TGTGCCAGCTCACCAAGGACAGGGAGCTCCTACAATGAGCAGTTCTTC
TRBJ2-1 | TRBD2 | TRBV11-1 | NA | CASSWGLAGSREQFF | TGTGCCAGCAGTTGGGGACTAGCGGGAAGTAGAGAGCAGTTCTTC
TRBJ1-5 | TRBD1 | TRBV27 | NA | CASSQGQGNQPQHF | TGTGCCAGCAGCCAAGGACAGGGTAATCAGCCCCAGCATTTT
TRBJ2-5 | NA | TRBV20-1 | NA | CSVGPQGTQYF | TGCAGTGTCGGGCCACAGGGGACCCAGTACTTC
TRBJ2-4 | NA | TRBV27 | NA | CASSYSNKNIQYF | TGTGCCAGCAGTTACAGCAACAAAAACATTCAGTACTTC
TRBJ2-7 | NA | TRBV5-1 | NA | CASSLDPGLTYEQYF | TGCGCCAGCAGCTTGGATCCGGGATTAACCTACGAGCAGTACTTC
TRBJ1-5 | NA | TRBV6-1 | few | CASITGHSNQPQHF | TGTGCCAGCATCACGGGACATAGCAATCAGCCCCAGCATTTT
TRBJ1-4 | TRBD1 | TRBV5-1 | once | CASSFSGTASEKLFF | TGCGCCAGCAGCTTTTCCGGGACAGCGTCTGAAAAACTGTTTTTT
TRBJ2-1 | TRBD2 | TRBV29-1 | NA | CSVVTSGKLNEQFF | TGCAGCGTTGTTACTAGCGGGAAATTAAATGAGCAGTTCTTC
TRBJ1-4 | NA | TRBV15 | few | CATSRDQGGEKLFF | TGTGCCACCAGCAGAGATCAGGGAGGTGAAAAACTGTTTTTT
TRBJ2-3 | TRBD2 | TRBV28 | NA | CASRVAGPSTDTQYF | TGTGCCAGTCGTGTAGCGGGACCTAGCACAGATACGCAGTATTTT
TRBJ1-3 | TRBD1 | TRBV28 | NA | CASQGQGTGNTIYF | TGTGCCAGCCAGGGACAGGGTACTGGAAACACCATATATTTT
TRBJ2-7 | TRBD1 | TRBV7-8 | NA | CASSLAGTGLGQQYF | TGTGCCAGCAGCTTAGCGGGGACAGGTCTCGGGCAGCAGTACTTC
TRBJ2-2 | TRBD2 | TRBV11-1 | NA | CASSLGGRGDTGELFF | TGTGCCAGCAGCTTAGGCGGGAGAGGGGACACCGGGGAGCTGTTTTTT
TRBJ1-2 | NA | TRBV7-2 | NA | CASSSDGRTVYGYTF | TGTGCCAGCAGCTCCGACGGTAGGACAGTTTATGGCTACACCTTC
TRBJ2-2 | NA | TRBV6-1 | NA | CASSALGGGELFF | TGTGCCAGCAGTGCGTTAGGGGGCGGGGAGCTGTTTTTT
TRBJ1-1 | TRBD1 | TRBV28 | once | CASSQQGRYTEAFF | TGTGCCAGCAGTCAACAGGGGAGGTACACTGAAGCTTTCTTT